This TCR beta chain was documented in a study of T cell changes during pregnancy in multiple sclerosis. This clone appeared once. The repertoire was sequenced with immunoSEQ multiplex PCR; TCRdb's copy has only in-frame clones and lacks some. The sample consists of roughly 100,000 clones, roughly 89% of them appearing once. The CDR3 is 17 residues long. The germline gives CDR1 MGHRA, CDR2 YSYEKL. The V and J ends lost 0 bases and 1 base respectively, with 13 bases between them. Sequencing used peripheral blood, obtained before pregnancy. The chain uses TRBV4-1 and TRBJ1-3; D unresolved. The source of this sequence is a female donor with multiple sclerosis, enrolled in a pregnancy study. CDR3 sequence: CASSQDLQVQSGNTIYF. DNA for the CDR3: TGCGCCAGCAGCCAAGATCTGCAGGTTCAATCTGGAAACACCATATATTTT.